This TCR beta chain was profiled in a study of response to subunit inactivated influenza vaccine. The germline CDR1 and CDR2 sequences are SGDLS and YYNGEE. Trimming left V 2 bases short and J 6 bases short, with 9 bases between. This CDR3 comprises 14 residues. MiXCR, run by TCRdb on the RT-PCR reads, gives a single entry per CDR3 protein. This table holds under 550,000 distinct CDR3 sequences, 7.5% to 8.5% found once. Study conclusions and caveats: Authors suggested that a seasonal influenza vaccination recruits few new T cells each time.

This clonotype showed up many times. Its specificity is not known. Sequencing used PBMCs from blood, obtained around 25 months after vaccination. The source is a man aged 50-75 years who received an inactivated influenza vaccine. The chain joins TRBV9 to TRBJ1-6; D might be TRBD1 (5 bases). CDR3 DNA sequence: TGTGCCAGCAGCGTCCAGGGATCTAATTCACCCCTCCACTTT. Translation gives CASSVQGSNSPLHF.